This T cell receptor beta chain is from a study of OX40 agonist ivuxolimab in advanced cancers. Background on the study: At doses from 0.01 to 10 mg/kg, patients were given intravenous ivuxolimab every 2 weeks. Findings and caveats of the study: Researchers did not determine the expanded peripheral T cells' antigen specificity. Doses of 0.1 to 3.0 mg/kg were accompanied by clonal expansion of CD4+ and CD8+ blood T cells by week 6. Some of the lowest clonal expansion was seen in partial responders at 0.1-3.0 mg/kg.

On this clone: What it binds is not known.

V dropped 6 bases and J dropped 4 bases, with 13 bases sitting between them. Germline V gene data show CDR1 as SGHVS and CDR2 as FQNEAQ. CDR3 length equals 13 residues. Only in-frame clones appear in the TCRdb table, and some are missing; sequencing was by immunoSEQ multiplex PCR. The sample carries 65,000 to 90,000 clones, about 90% recorded once. Sequenced here: CD4+ or CD8+ T cells sorted from blood, sampled in a trial of the OX40 agonist ivuxolimab. The V and J genes are TRBV7-8 and TRBJ2-7; D is ambiguous. The sequence was collected from an adult with an advanced solid tumor such as melanoma, head and neck, liver or kidney cancer. The CDR3 loop reads CASSPPLAYEQYF. The DNA for the CDR3 is TGTGCCAGCAGTCCCCCCCTCGCGTACGAGCAGTACTTC.